The clone carrying this T cell receptor beta chain was counted only a few times. The source of the sample is a study of early T cells in non-severe SARS-CoV-2 infection. Study background: The study sequenced bulk RNA from unsorted whole blood, with chains unpaired.

TCRdb independently ran MiXCR on the 5' RACE reads; one entry per CDR3 protein. The sample lists roughly 81,000 distinct CDR3 sequences, less than 8% occurring once. From germline, CDR1 is SGHRS and CDR2 YFSETQ. The CDR3 has 14 amino acids. V lost 3 bases, J lost 4 bases, and 3 bases stayed unmatched. The gene calls are TRBV5-1 and TRBJ2-3; 9 bases are a match to TRBD2. The sequence was obtained from an adult who was a healthcare worker with PCR-confirmed SARS-CoV-2 infection or an uninfected control (not recorded which). Sequenced input: whole blood. CDR3 amino acids: CASSSQREADTQYF. Written as DNA, the CDR3 is TGCGCCAGCAGCTCCCAGCGGGAGGCAGATACGCAGTATTTT.